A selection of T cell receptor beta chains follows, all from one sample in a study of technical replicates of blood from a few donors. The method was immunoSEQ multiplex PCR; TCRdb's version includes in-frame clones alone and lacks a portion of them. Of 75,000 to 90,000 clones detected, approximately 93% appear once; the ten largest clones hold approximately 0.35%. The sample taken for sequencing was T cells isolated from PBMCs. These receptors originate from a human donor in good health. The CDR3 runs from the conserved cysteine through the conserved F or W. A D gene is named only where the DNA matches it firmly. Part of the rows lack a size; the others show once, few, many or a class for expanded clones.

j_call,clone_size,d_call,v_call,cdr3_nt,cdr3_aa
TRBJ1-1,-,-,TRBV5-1,TGCGCCAGCAGCTTGGCCGCGGGGTCGAACACTGAAGCTTTCTTT,CASSLAAGSNTEAFF
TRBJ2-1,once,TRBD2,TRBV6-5,TGTGCCAGCATGGGACTAGACCTCGAGCAGTTCTTC,CASMGLDLEQFF
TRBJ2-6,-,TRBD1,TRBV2,TGTGCCAGCAGTCGACAGGGGACCGGGGCCAACGTCCTGACTTTC,CASSRQGTGANVLTF
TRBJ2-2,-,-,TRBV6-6,TGTGCCAGCAGTTACTCTAGGCAGGGGTTAACCGGGGAGCTGTTTTTT,CASSYSRQGLTGELFF
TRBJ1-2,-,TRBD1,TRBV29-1,TGCAGCGTTGGATCGACAGGGGATAACTATGGCTACACCTTC,CSVGSTGDNYGYTF
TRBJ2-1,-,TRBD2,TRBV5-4,TGTGCCAGCAGCCCCCCTCGGGGAGGGCCTAACAATGAGCAGTTCTTC,CASSPPRGGPNNEQFF
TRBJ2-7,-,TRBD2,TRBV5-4,TGTGCCAGCAGCTTTAGCGGGATTAACCACGAGCAGTACTTC,CASSFSGINHEQYF
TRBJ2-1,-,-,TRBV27,TGTGCCAGCAGTTTACGGACAGGGAGGGGCAATGAGCAGTTCTTC,CASSLRTGRGNEQFF
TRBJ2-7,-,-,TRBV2,TGTGCCAGCAGTTATACCTACGAGCAGTACTTC,CASSYTYEQYF
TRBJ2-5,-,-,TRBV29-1,TGCAGCGTTGGGCTCCGAGAGACCCAGTACTTC,CSVGLRETQYF
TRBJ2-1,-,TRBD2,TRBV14,TGTGCCAGCAGCCGATGGGAGGGCCTCAATGAGCAGTTCTTC,CASSRWEGLNEQFF
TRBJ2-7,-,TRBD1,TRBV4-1,TGCGCCAGCAGCCAAGTTGGGACAGCCTTTTACGAGCAGTACTTC,CASSQVGTAFYEQYF
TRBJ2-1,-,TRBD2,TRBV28,TGTGCCAGCAGTTTCCCAGGAACCGGGACTAGCTTCAATGAGCAGTTCTTC,CASSFPGTGTSFNEQFF
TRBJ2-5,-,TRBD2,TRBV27,TGTGCCAGCAGTTTAATTGGGCTAGCGGGATTGGCAGAGACCCAGTACTTC,CASSLIGLAGLAETQYF
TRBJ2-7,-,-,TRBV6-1,TGTGCCAGCAGTGAACAACTCGACTCCTACGAGCAGTACTTC,CASSEQLDSYEQYF
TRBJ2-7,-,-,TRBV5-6,TGTGCCAGCAGCTTGTACGGGAGCAGCTACGAGCAGTACTTC,CASSLYGSSYEQYF
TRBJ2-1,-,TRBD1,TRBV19,TGTGCCAGTAGTCCCGGGACAGGGATGACGAATGAGCAGTTCTTC,CASSPGTGMTNEQFF
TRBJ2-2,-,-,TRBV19,TGTGCCAGTAGGAGGACATCCGCCGGGAGCGGGGAGCTGTTTTTT,CASRRTSAGSGELFF
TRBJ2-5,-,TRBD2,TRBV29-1,TGCAGCGTTGAAGGGACTAGCGGGGCTGCCAAAGAGACCCAGTACTTC,CSVEGTSGAAKETQYF
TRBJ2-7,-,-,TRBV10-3,TGTGCCATCAGCAGATCCTACGAGCAGTACTTC,CAISRSYEQYF
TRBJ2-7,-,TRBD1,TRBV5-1,TGCGCCAGCAGCTTGCCGACCGGGACAGGGGACGAGCAGTACTTC,CASSLPTGTGDEQYF
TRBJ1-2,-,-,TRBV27,TGTGCCAGCAGCCTAAGTCAGGGACTCTATGGCTACACCTTC,CASSLSQGLYGYTF
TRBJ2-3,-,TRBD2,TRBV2,TGTGCCAGCAGTGATATAGCTAGCGGGAGAAGGGATACGCAGTATTTT,CASSDIASGRRDTQYF
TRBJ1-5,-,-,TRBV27,TGTGCCAGCAGCCCTTCGTGGGGCGAAAGCAATCAGCCCCAGCATTTT,CASSPSWGESNQPQHF
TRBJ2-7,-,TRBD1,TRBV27,TGTGCCAGCACAACAGGGGGCTATTACGAGCAGTACTTC,CASTTGGYYEQYF
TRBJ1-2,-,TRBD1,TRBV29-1,TGCAGCGTCCCACTACTTGACAGGGAATATGGCTACACCTTC,CSVPLLDREYGYTF
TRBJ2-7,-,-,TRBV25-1,TGTGCCAGCAGTGACTGGAGCGAGACCTACGAGCAGTACTTC,CASSDWSETYEQYF
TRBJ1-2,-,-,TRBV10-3,TGTGCCATCAGTGAGTCGTATGACAACGGCTACACCTTC,CAISESYDNGYTF
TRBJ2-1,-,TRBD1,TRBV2,TGTGCCAGCAGGGGGACAGGAGCCTACAATGAGCAGTTCTTC,CASRGTGAYNEQFF
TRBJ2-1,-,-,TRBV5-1,TGCGCCAGCAGCACCGGACTGAGCTACAATGAGCAGTTCTTC,CASSTGLSYNEQFF
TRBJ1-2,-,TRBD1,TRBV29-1,TGCAGCGTCGTGGACAGGTACCGCGGCTACACCTTC,CSVVDRYRGYTF
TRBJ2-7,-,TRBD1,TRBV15,TGTGCCACCAGCTCCTGGACAGGGGGTAACGAGCAGTACTTC,CATSSWTGGNEQYF
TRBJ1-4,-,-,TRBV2,TGTGCCAGCCTTTCAGCAACTAATGAAAAACTGTTTTTT,CASLSATNEKLFF
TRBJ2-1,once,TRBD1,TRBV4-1,TGCGCCAGCAGCCCATTCCCGACAGGGAGCTCCTACAATGAGCAGTTCTTC,CASSPFPTGSSYNEQFF
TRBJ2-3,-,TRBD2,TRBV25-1,TGTGCCGTAGGGGAGGGCCGAGTTAGTACAGATACGCAGTATTTT,CAVGEGRVSTDTQYF
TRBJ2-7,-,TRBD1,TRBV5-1,TGCGCCAGCAGCTCGGGACAGGGACCCTACGAGCAGTACTTC,CASSSGQGPYEQYF
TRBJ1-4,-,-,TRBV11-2,TGTGCCAGCAGCCTGGGGCAGGCTGAAAAACTGTTTTTT,CASSLGQAEKLFF